This passage covers 16 T cell receptor beta chains from one sample sequenced in a study of cytomegalovirus exposure and HLA in healthy donors. Profiling relied on immunoSEQ multiplex PCR, and the TCRdb table lists in-frame clones only, not all of them. Of 35,000 to 50,000 clones in the sample, roughly 93% were seen once. The sequencing input was PBMCs. The source is a woman aged 18-35 years in good health and CMV-seronegative.

CDR3 sequence: CASSSGTSVMNTEAFF. CDR3 in DNA: TGTGCCAGCAGTTCAGGGACATCCGTCATGAACACTGAAGCTTTCTTT. The chain recombines TRBV28 with TRBJ1-1; D possibly corresponds to TRBD1 (6 bases). Germline-derived CDR1 and CDR2 are MDHEN and SYDVKM. V shed 4 bases and J shed 0 bases, with 15 bases lying between them. The CDR3 is made up of 16 amino acids.

The chain carries TRBV29-1 and TRBJ2-3, with D possibly TRBD1 on 6 matching bases. Trimming removed 4 bases from V and 1 base from J, with 12 bases in between. CDR3 length: 14 residues. From germline, CDR1 is SQVTM and CDR2 ANQGSEA. The CDR3 DNA sequence: TGCAGCGTTGGACAGGCCAGCGGCACAGATACGCAGTATTTT. It is translated as CSVGQASGTDTQYF.

The V call is TRBV5-1, the J call TRBJ1-2; possibly TRBD1 for D (5 bases). CDR3 size: 14 residues. Germline values: CDR1 SGHRS, CDR2 YFSETQ. V lost 0 bases and J 6 bases, leaving 12 bases between the germline ends. CDR3 sequence reads: CASSLDPGLNGYTF. In DNA form, the CDR3 reads TGCGCCAGCAGCTTGGATCCAGGGCTGAATGGCTACACCTTC.

The V and J genes are TRBV27 and TRBJ1-5; tentatively, D is TRBD1 (5 bases). The CDR3 loop spans 14 amino acids. Germline V lookup: CDR1 MNHEY, CDR2 SMNVEV (reference sequence). V lost 6 bases, J lost 5 bases, and 14 bases lay in between. CDR3 bases: TGTGCCAGCAGGGGGAGGGGATTCGATCAGCCCCAGCATTTT. Translation gives CASRGRGFDQPQHF.

This chain links TRBV4-1 with TRBJ1-5; D is unclear. Germline V gene data show CDR1 as MGHRA and CDR2 as YSYEKL. V was trimmed by 4 bases and J by 3 bases, leaving 16 bases between them. There are 16 residues in the CDR3. The CDR3 bases are TGCGCCAGCAGCCGACCGGGTCCGGAGCCCAATCAGCCCCAGCATTTT. This translates into CASSRPGPEPNQPQHF.

The chain has TRBV28 and TRBJ2-7, with D possibly matching TRBD2 (5 bases). This CDR3 spans 11 amino acids. Trimming shortened V by 8 bases and J by 1 base, and 6 bases separated the two germline ends. Per the germline V gene, CDR1 is MDHEN and CDR2 is SYDVKM. CDR3: CASEGSYEQYF. DNA for the CDR3: TGTGCCAGCGAGGGTTCCTACGAGCAGTACTTC.

V and J are TRBV7-8 and TRBJ1-5; D is unresolved. CDR1 and CDR2 from the germline V gene are SGHVS and FQNEAQ. V dropped 3 bases and J dropped 3 bases, with 9 bases sitting between them. The CDR3 contains 14 residues. Here the CDR3 DNA reads TGTGCCAGCAGCTTGTCCGGGAACAATCAGCCCCAGCATTTT. It codes for CASSLSGNNQPQHF. The full variable domain, its missing parts supplied by reference TRBV7-8 and TRBJ1-5, is GAGVSQSPRYKVAKRGQDVALRCDPISGHVSLFWYQQALGQGPEFLTYFQNEAQLDKSGLPSDRFFAERPEGSVSTLKIQRTQQEDSAVYLCASSLSGNNQPQHFGDGTRLSIL.

V gene TRBV5-5 combines with J gene TRBJ1-1; 8 nucleotides match TRBD1. CDR3 length: 18 amino acids. The germline CDR1 and CDR2 sequences are SGHKS and YYEKEE (reference sequence). V gave up 0 bases and J gave up 0 bases; unmatched junction bases: 10. CDR3 nucleotide sequence: TGTGCCAGCAGCTTGGTCGGGGGACAGGCGATAATGAACACTGAAGCTTTCTTT. Translation: CASSLVGGQAIMNTEAFF.

This clone was recorded a few times. V gene TRBV6-6 combines with J gene TRBJ2-7; D ambiguous. Trimming shortened V by 0 bases and J by 6 bases, and 3 bases separated the two germline ends. The CDR3 sequence is 11 residues long. Germline CDR1 is MNHNY and CDR2 is SVGAGI (reference sequence). CDR3 sequence reads: CASSYSGEQYF. For the CDR3, the DNA is TGTGCCAGCAGTTACTCCGGCGAGCAGTACTTC.

The gene calls are TRBV12-5 and TRBJ1-4, with 9 bases matching TRBD1. V trimming: 1 base; J trimming: 7 bases; junction bases outside the gene matches: 4. This CDR3 has 15 residues. From germline, CDR1 is LGHNT and CDR2 FRNRAP. The CDR3 here is CASGLGTGVSEKLFF. In nucleotides, the CDR3 is TGTGCTAGTGGTTTGGGGACAGGGGTAAGTGAAAAACTGTTTTTT.

V is TRBV10-3 and J is TRBJ1-2; the match to TRBD1 covers 7 bases. Germline trimming cut 3 bases from V and 4 bases from J; bases unmatched to any gene: 8. Germline CDR1 reads ENHRY; CDR2 reads SYGVKD. This CDR3 has 15 amino acids. The CDR3 region is CAISEQQGNFYGYTF. In DNA form, the CDR3 reads TGTGCCATCAGTGAACAACAGGGGAATTTCTATGGCTACACCTTC.

The chain joins TRBV9 to TRBJ2-3; 8 bases are a match to TRBD2. Looked up from germline, CDR1 is SGDLS and CDR2 is YYNGEE. The CDR3 is 16 amino acids. Unmatched junction bases numbered 3, after V lost 0 bases and J lost 0 bases. The CDR3 reads CASSVVPSGSTDTQYF. CDR3 nucleotides: TGTGCCAGCAGCGTAGTACCTAGCGGGAGCACAGATACGCAGTATTTT.

The chain uses TRBV29-1 and TRBJ2-5, with D maybe TRBD2 (7 bases). Germline V gene data show CDR1 as SQVTM and CDR2 as ANQGSEA. The CDR3 sequence is 15 residues long. V was trimmed by 7 bases and J by 5 bases, leaving 23 bases between them. CDR3: CSASTLGGAWETQYF. DNA of the CDR3: TGCAGCGCATCTACCCTAGGGGGGGCTTGGGAGACCCAGTACTTC.

The chain recombines TRBV6-1 with TRBJ1-4; 9 bases map to TRBD1. Germline V gene sequence: CDR1 MNHNS, CDR2 SASEGT. Trimming took 7 bases from V and 11 from J; bases not matched to a gene: 8. The CDR3 is 13 amino acids. CDR3 coding DNA: TGTGCCAGCAAGGGACAGGGAATAAAGAAACTGTTTTTT. Its translation: CASKGQGIKKLFF.

The DNA of the CDR3 is TGTGCCAGCAGCCGACAGGGGTACTACAATGAGCAGTTCTTC. It encodes CASSRQGYYNEQFF. The chain combines TRBV7-9 with TRBJ2-1, with 8 bases that match TRBD1. In germline, CDR1 is SEHNR, CDR2 FQNEAQ (reference sequence). This CDR3 has 14 residues. The V segment lost 5 bases and the J segment 3 bases; nucleotides outside the gene matches: 3.

This sequence joins TRBV6-1 and TRBJ1-2; TRBD1 is a possible D gene (5 bases). V was shortened by 4 bases and J by 7 bases, with 16 bases between the two germline ends. The CDR3 loop spans 14 amino acids. The germline V gene encodes CDR1 MNHNS and CDR2 SASEGT. The CDR3 loop is CASSGDSSGFGYTF. CDR3 DNA sequence: TGTGCCAGCAGTGGGGACTCAAGCGGGTTTGGCTACACCTTC.